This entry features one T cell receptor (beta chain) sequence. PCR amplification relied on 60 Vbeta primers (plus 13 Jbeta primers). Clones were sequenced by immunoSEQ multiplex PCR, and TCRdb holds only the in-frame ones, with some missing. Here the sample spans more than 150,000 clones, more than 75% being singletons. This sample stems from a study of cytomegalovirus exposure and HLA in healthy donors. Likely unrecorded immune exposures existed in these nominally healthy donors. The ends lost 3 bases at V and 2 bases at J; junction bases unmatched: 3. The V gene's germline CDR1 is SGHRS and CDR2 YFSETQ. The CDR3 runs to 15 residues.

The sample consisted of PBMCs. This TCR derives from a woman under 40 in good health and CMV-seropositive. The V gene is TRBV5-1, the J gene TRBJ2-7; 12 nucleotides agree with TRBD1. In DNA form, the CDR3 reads TGCGCCAGCAGCTGGGGACAGGGGGCGGCCTACGAGCAGTACTTC. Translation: CASSWGQGAAYEQYF.